The TCR beta chain under discussion was sequenced for a study of blood T cell repertoires in COVID-19 (dated by TCRdb to the early 2020s). Describing the broader study: Samples from collaborators originated in the United States, Italy and Spain and spanned both the acute and convalescent phases of COVID-19. The repertoires were made available in a free public database intended to serve as a resource for research on the immune response to SARS-CoV-2. The material from the prospective study consisted of cDNA or gDNA derived from T cells, B-cell-depleted T cells, or PBMCs. Where available, HLA class I and class II types were obtained from metadata supplied by the sample provider rather than from assay-based typing. Sample metadata almost always included a de-identified subject ID, COVID-19 status, age in years and sex. The samples were drawn from two sources: the first 160 participants of the ongoing ImmuneRACE study, and 1,200 or so subjects contributed by 6 global collaborators. Deeply sampled blood TCRbeta repertoires from subjects exposed to, actively infected with, or recovered from COVID-19 were included in the dataset.

TCRbeta CDR3 regions were amplified from genomic DNA using the immunoSEQ Assay, a bias-controlled multiplex PCR. Per the source publication's procedure: The number of nucleated cells in each sample was estimated by amplification of reference gene primers within the assay. Sequence reads were collapsed and filtered to measure the absolute abundance of every unique TCRbeta CDR3 rearrangement. For each sample, productive Simpson clonality was calculated by taking the square root of Simpson's diversity index across productive rearrangements. The table comes from immuneACCESS by way of TCRdb, which keeps in-frame sequences with V and J called. Part of the clones is missing from these tables; in studies checked, under half for an unresolved V gene and the rest for unknown reasons. That table supplies the V and J calls and clone size; D and trimming were determined from the DNA. The sample table holds 200,000 to 250,000 clones, of which roughly 83% were seen once. The top ten hold 5.5% to 6% of the sample.

Regarding this clone: The clone's antigen remains unknown. One base away there is no much larger clone; base qualities are not given.

According to the germline V gene, CDR1 reads SGHAT and CDR2 reads FQNNGV. V gives up 6 bases and J gives up 8 bases, and the segment between their germline ends measures 16 bases. Reading from cysteine to phenylalanine, the CDR3 counts 13 amino acids. Left in the record is the CDR3 DNA by itself, 39 bases read in frame from the first base. One collaborating source in Seattle enrolled patients while the patients were actively infected and followed the patients over time throughout the course of disease. The collaborating institutions used their own protocols to collect whole blood in K2EDTA tubes. Collaborator samples were shipped for TCRbeta analysis as frozen whole blood, isolated PBMCs, or DNA extracted from either sample type. Overall study results and their limits: Clinical and demographic metadata were provided uncurated, with the amount varying by source and participant.

The sample comprised peripheral blood. The V and J genes are TRBV11-2 and TRBJ1-2; a weak D assignment points to TRBD1 (5 bases agree). The TCR sequence derives from a woman over 75 with COVID-19, enrolled during active disease. The DNA sequence is TGTGCCAGCAGTCGAGCGGGGGTAGGAGGCTACACCTTC. This codes for CASSRAGVGGYTF.